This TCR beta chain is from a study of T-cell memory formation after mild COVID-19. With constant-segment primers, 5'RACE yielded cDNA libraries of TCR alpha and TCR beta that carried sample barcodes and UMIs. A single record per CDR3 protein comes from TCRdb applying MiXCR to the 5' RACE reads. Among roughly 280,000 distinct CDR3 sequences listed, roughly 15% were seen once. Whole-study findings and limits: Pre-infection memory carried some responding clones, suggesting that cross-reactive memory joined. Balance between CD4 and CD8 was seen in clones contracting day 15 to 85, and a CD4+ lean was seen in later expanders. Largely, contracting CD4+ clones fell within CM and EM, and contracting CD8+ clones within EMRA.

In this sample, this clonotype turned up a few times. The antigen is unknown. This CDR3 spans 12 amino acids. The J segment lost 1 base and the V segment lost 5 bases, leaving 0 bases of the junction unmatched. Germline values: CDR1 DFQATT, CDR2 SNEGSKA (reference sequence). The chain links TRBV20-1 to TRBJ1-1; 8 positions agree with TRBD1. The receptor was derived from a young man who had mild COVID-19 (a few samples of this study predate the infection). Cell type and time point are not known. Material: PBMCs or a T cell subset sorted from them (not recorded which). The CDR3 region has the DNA TGCAGTGCTGACAGGGGGAACACTGAAGCTTTCTTT. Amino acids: CSADRGNTEAFF.